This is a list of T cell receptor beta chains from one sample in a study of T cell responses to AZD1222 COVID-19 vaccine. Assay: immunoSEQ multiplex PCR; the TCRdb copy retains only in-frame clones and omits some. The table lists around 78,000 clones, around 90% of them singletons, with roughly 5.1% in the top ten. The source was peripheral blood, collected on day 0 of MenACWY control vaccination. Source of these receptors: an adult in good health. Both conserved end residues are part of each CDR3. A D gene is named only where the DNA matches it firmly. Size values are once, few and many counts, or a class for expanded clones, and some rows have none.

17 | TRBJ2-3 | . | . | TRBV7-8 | CASSQQAHSASTDTQYF | TGTGCCAGCAGTCAGCAGGCCCATTCAGCTAGCACAGATACGCAGTATTTT
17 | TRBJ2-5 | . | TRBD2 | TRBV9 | CASSFGTSGGARETQYF | TGTGCCAGCAGCTTCGGGACTAGCGGGGGGGCCAGGGAGACCCAGTACTTC
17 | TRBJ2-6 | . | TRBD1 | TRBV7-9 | CASSSGQGGTGANVLTF | TGTGCCAGCAGCTCTGGACAGGGGGGAACTGGGGCCAACGTCCTGACTTTC
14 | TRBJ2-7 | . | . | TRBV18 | CASSPYGQRYEQYF | TGTGCCAGCTCACCATACGGACAGCGCTACGAGCAGTACTTC
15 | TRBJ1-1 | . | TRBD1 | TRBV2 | CASRSYDRANTEAFF | TGTGCCAGCAGATCCTACGACAGGGCCAACACTGAAGCTTTCTTT
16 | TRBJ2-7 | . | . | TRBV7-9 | CASTGTSGRGVYEQYF | TGTGCCAGCACAGGGACATCGGGTAGGGGTGTCTACGAGCAGTACTTC
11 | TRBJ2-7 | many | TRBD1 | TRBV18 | CASSPGTGLYF | TGTGCCAGCTCACCGGGGACAGGGCTCTACTTC
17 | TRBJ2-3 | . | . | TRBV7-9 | CASSLGGGGGSTDTQYF | TGTGCCAGCAGCTTAGGGGGAGGTGGGGGTAGCACAGATACGCAGTATTTT
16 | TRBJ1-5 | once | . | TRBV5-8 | CASSFGGAWGNQPQHF | TGTGCCAGCAGCTTTGGCGGCGCGTGGGGCAATCAGCCCCAGCATTTT
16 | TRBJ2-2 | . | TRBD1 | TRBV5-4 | CASSPGGQGWTGELFF | TGTGCCAGCAGCCCTGGAGGACAGGGGTGGACCGGGGAGCTGTTTTTT
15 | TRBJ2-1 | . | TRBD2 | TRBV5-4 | CASSLLAGGSNEQFF | TGTGCCAGCAGCTTGCTAGCGGGGGGCTCCAATGAGCAGTTCTTC
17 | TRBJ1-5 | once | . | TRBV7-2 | CASSLGVGALGNQPQHF | TGTGCCAGCAGCTTAGGGGTGGGGGCGCTCGGCAATCAGCCCCAGCATTTT
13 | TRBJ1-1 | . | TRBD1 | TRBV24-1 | CATKNGQAQEAFF | TGTGCCACCAAAAACGGACAGGCCCAAGAAGCTTTCTTT
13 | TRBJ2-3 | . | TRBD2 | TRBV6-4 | CASSWTSGDTQYF | TGTGCCAGCAGTTGGACTAGCGGAGATACGCAGTATTTT
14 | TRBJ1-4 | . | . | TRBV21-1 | CASSTEDRVEKLFF | TGTGCCAGCAGCACAGAAGACAGGGTCGAAAAACTGTTTTTT
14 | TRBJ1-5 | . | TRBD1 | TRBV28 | CASSLQGANQPQHF | TGTGCCAGCAGCCTACAGGGGGCCAATCAGCCCCAGCATTTT
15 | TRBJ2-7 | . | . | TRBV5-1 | CASSAEGQTANEQYF | TGCGCCAGCAGCGCCGAGGGCCAGACCGCCAACGAGCAGTACTTC
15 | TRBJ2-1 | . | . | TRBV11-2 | CASSSIAVLTSEQFF | TGTGCCAGCAGCTCCATAGCGGTTCTTACAAGTGAGCAGTTCTTC
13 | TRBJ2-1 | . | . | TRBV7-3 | CASSLTSGLEQFF | TGTGCCAGCAGCTTAACGTCCGGACTTGAGCAGTTCTTC
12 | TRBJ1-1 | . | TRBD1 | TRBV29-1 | CSGVQGATEAFF | TGCAGCGGAGTACAGGGGGCGACTGAAGCTTTCTTT
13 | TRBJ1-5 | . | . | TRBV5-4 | CASSLGPNQPQHF | TGTGCCAGCAGCTTGGGACCGAATCAGCCCCAGCATTTT
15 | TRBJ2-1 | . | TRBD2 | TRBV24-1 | CATSGIGGRDNEQFF | TGTGCCACCAGTGGGATAGGCGGGAGGGACAATGAGCAGTTCTTC
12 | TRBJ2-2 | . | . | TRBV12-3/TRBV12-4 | CASRNNTGELFF | TGTGCCAGCAGAAATAACACCGGGGAGCTGTTTTTT
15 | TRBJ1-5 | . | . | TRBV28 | CASSLTGVGSQPQHF | TGTGCCAGCAGTTTGACCGGGGTGGGAAGTCAGCCCCAGCATTTT
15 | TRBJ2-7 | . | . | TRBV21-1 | CASSLRQGANYEQYF | TGTGCCAGCAGCCTACGACAGGGAGCGAACTACGAGCAGTACTTC
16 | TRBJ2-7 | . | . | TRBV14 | CASSHDSTGLSYEQYF | TGTGCCAGCAGCCACGACAGCACAGGGCTATCCTACGAGCAGTACTTC
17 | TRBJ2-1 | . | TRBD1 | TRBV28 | CASSSTRRDRGYNEQFF | TGTGCCAGCAGTTCCACGAGGCGGGACAGGGGCTACAATGAGCAGTTCTTC
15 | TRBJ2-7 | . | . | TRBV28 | CASSFFGGIDYEQYF | TGTGCCAGCAGTTTTTTTGGGGGCATTGATTACGAGCAGTACTTC
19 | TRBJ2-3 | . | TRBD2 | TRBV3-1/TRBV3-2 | CASSPTHEGASGVLDTQYF | TGTGCCAGCAGCCCTACCCATGAAGGGGCTAGCGGGGTGTTGGATACGCAGTATTTT
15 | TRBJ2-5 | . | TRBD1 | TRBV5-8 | CASSLVTGVQETQYF | TGTGCCAGCAGCTTGGTGACAGGGGTCCAAGAGACCCAGTACTTC
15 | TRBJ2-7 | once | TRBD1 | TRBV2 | CASRGMGGQVHEQYF | TGTGCCAGCAGGGGGATGGGGGGACAGGTTCACGAGCAGTACTTC
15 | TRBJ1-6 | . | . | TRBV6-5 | CASKVGDKGNSPLHF | TGTGCCAGCAAAGTAGGCGACAAAGGCAATTCACCCCTCCACTTT
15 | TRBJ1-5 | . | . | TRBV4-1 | CASSPDRLGNQPQHF | TGCGCCAGCAGCCCCGACAGGCTGGGCAATCAGCCCCAGCATTTT
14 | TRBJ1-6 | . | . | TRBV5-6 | CASSPRAGRSPLHF | TGTGCCAGCAGCCCTCGCGCAGGGAGGTCACCCCTCCACTTT
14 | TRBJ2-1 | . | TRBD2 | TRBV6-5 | CARRTGGSYNEQFF | TGTGCCAGACGAACGGGGGGCTCCTACAATGAGCAGTTCTTC
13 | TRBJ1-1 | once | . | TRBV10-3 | CAISEGENTEAFF | TGTGCCATCAGTGAGGGGGAGAACACTGAAGCTTTCTTT
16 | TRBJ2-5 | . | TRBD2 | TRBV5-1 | CASSPAGGALQETQYF | TGCGCCAGCTCCCCGGCGGGGGGGGCCCTCCAAGAGACCCAGTACTTC
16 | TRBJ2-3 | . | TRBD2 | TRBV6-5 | CASSYSLAGGFGTQYF | TGTGCCAGCAGTTACTCACTAGCGGGGGGCTTCGGTACGCAGTATTTT
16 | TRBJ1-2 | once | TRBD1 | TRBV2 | CASSTGTGAFNYGYTF | TGTGCCAGCAGTACCGGGACAGGGGCCTTCAACTATGGCTACACCTTC
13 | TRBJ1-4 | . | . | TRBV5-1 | CASSPPSGDKLFF | TGCGCCAGCAGTCCTCCCTCCGGAGACAAACTGTTTTTT
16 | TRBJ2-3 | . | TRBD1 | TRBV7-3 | CASSPRTGPPTDTQYF | TGTGCCAGCAGCCCGAGGACAGGCCCACCCACAGATACGCAGTATTTT
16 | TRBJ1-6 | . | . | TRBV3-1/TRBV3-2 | CASSQDRSRYNSPLHF | TGTGCCAGCAGCCAAGACAGGTCGCGCTATAATTCACCCCTCCACTTT
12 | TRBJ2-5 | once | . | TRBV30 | CAWSRSKETQYF | TGTGCCTGGAGTAGGAGTAAGGAGACCCAGTACTTC
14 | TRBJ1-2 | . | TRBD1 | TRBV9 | CASSVPTGTAGYTF | TGTGCCAGCAGCGTCCCGACAGGGACGGCTGGCTACACCTTC
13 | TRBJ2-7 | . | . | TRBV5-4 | CASSLGTNYEQYF | TGTGCCAGCAGCCTTGGGACAAACTACGAGCAGTACTTC
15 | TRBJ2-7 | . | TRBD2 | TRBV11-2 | CASSLGSGAPIEQYF | TGTGCCAGCAGCTTAGGTAGCGGGGCCCCAATAGAGCAGTACTTC